This section outlines one T cell receptor (beta chain) sequence together with its context. Its antigen is currently not known. No much larger clone exists at a distance of one base, and base qualities are not known. The data stem from a study of T cell responses to AZD1222 COVID-19 vaccine (dated by TCRdb to about 2021). A note on the overall study: AZD1222 recipients with second doses at about 4 weeks or about 12 weeks were pooled, because spike-specific TCR depth and breadth did not differ between schedules. A total of over 230 trial participants underwent TCR sequencing, of whom 200 to 220 received two doses of AZD1222 and about 26 received two doses of the MenACWY control vaccine. Trial participants were enrolled by age into 18-55, 56-69 and 70-plus year subgroups, with approximately 150, 30 and 60 TCR-sequenced participants respectively. Study-wide conclusions, independent of this receptor: Nearly half of unique spike-specific TCRs reportedly recognized epitopes outside regions mutated in the B.1.351 and B.1.1.7 variants. Most participants were white British and females outnumbered males, and the authors suggested that clonal diversity may have been underestimated. The 56-69-year group was small, and its depth increase did not reach significance, likely because of low power. Because no day 14 peak-response samples were available, the repertoires could be characterized only after the peak T cell response. Only five to seven AZD1222 recipients were SARS-CoV-2 seropositive at baseline, limiting conclusions about previously exposed vaccinees. Vaccine-associated CD4 TCRs spanned the whole spike protein, with dominant responses in regions 160-218 and 743-854. After two AZD1222 doses, spike-specific TCR breadth and depth were significantly higher than at day 0 and than in MenACWY recipients.

From the cysteine up to the phenylalanine, the CDR3 has a length of 13 residues. CDR3 DNA only is kept here, 39 bases in frame from base 1. V is cut by 1 base and J by 2 bases, and the space between the germline ends is 5 bases. The CDR3 regions of human TCRbeta chains were analyzed by immunosequencing. Per the original workflow: TCRs in the repertoires were compared against a reference library of SARS-CoV-2-specific TCRs that had been generated with the MIRA antigen-specificity platform. Breadth was defined as the fraction of unique TCRs that were SARS-CoV-2-associated. Depth was defined as the fraction of total T cells that were SARS-CoV-2-associated. Using the MIRA data, each spike-specific TCR was mapped to the spike region that the TCR reacts to and placed in a CD4 or CD8 class. Log10-transformed breadth and depth values were compared by one-way ANOVA with Sidak's multiple comparisons tests. TCRdb holds this immuneACCESS table with in-frame rearrangements only. Some clones are missing; in checked studies, unresolved V genes explain under half, and the rest has no known cause. D and trimming come from the DNA, and the V and J calls and clone size come from that table. This sample comprises 95,000 to 100,000 clones, just over 90% of them detected only once. Roughly 13% of the sample is taken by the ten largest.

The time point label corresponds to: baseline before first vaccination. Vaccinee samples were obtained from the UK trials COV001 and COV002, which included a single-blind randomized controlled phase 2/3 trial of AZD1222 (ChAdOx1 nCoV-19) in healthy adults. Trial participant PBMC samples were collected at day 0 and day 28 after the second dose for TCRbeta chain sequencing. This material consisted of peripheral blood, taken on day 0 of AZD1222 vaccination. The TCR sequence derives from an adult in good health. The chain joins TRBV12-3 or TRBV12-4 to TRBJ1-2; the D gene identity is not certain. The DNA is as follows: TGTGCCAGCAGTTTAGACGGGAACTATGGCTACACCTTC. Translated, this is CASSLDGNYGYTF.